Each of the 5 T cell receptor beta chains below was sequenced from the same sample in a study of blood T cell repertoires in COVID-19. The data were produced by immunoSEQ multiplex PCR, yet TCRdb's version contains in-frame clones alone and is incomplete. The sample consists of 31,000 or so clones, about 90% of them appearing once. Sequencing was performed on peripheral blood. The receptors here all came from a human donor with active COVID-19. The donor label of this sample is uncertain.

CDR3 amino acids: CASSPAAGVTDTQYF. The CDR3, as DNA: TGTGCCAGCAGCCCCGCAGCGGGGGTCACAGATACGCAGTATTTT. This rearrangement joins TRBV4-2 to TRBJ2-3; TRBD2 matches at 8 bases. The CDR3 is 15 amino acids. The germline V gene encodes CDR1 LGHNA and CDR2 YNFKEQ. Unmatched junction bases numbered 5, after V lost 4 bases and J lost 2 bases.

The J gene is TRBJ1-1, the V gene TRBV6-6; 9 bases are shared with TRBD1. This CDR3 region has 14 residues. J was trimmed by 0 bases and V by 7 bases; bases with no gene match: 3. Germline lookup yields CDR1 MNHNY and CDR2 SVGAGI (reference sequence). The CDR3 loop reads CASTRDRVNTEAFF. As DNA, the CDR3 is TGTGCCAGCACCAGGGACAGGGTGAACACTGAAGCTTTCTTT.

The gene calls are TRBV15 and TRBJ2-1; TRBD2 agrees at 10 bases. Trimming took 5 bases from V and 6 from J; bases not matched to a gene: 13. The CDR3 spans 17 residues. The germline V gene has CDR1 LNHNV and CDR2 YYDKDF (reference sequence). DNA for the CDR3: TGTGCCACCAGCGACCGGGTTAGAGCGGGAGGGCGCAATGAGCAGTTCTTC. Its translation is CATSDRVRAGGRNEQFF.

The chain links TRBV6-5 to TRBJ1-1; D remains unclear. From germline, CDR1 is MNHEY and CDR2 SVGAGI. The CDR3 covers 14 residues. Deletions cut 5 bases from V and 0 bases from J, with 10 bases between. In DNA, the CDR3 is TGTGCCAGCAGTCACGCAGAAATGAACACTGAAGCTTTCTTT. Residues: CASSHAEMNTEAFF.

The rearrangement joins TRBV6-5 to TRBJ2-7; TRBD1 is a possible D gene (6 bases). Trimming removed 11 bases from V and 5 bases from J, with 16 bases in between. This CDR3 comprises 12 residues. The germline CDR1 and CDR2 sequences are MNHEY and SVGAGI. DNA of the CDR3: TGTGCCTCGGGGCAGGGGCGAAACGAGCAGTACTTC. Translating gives CASGQGRNEQYF.